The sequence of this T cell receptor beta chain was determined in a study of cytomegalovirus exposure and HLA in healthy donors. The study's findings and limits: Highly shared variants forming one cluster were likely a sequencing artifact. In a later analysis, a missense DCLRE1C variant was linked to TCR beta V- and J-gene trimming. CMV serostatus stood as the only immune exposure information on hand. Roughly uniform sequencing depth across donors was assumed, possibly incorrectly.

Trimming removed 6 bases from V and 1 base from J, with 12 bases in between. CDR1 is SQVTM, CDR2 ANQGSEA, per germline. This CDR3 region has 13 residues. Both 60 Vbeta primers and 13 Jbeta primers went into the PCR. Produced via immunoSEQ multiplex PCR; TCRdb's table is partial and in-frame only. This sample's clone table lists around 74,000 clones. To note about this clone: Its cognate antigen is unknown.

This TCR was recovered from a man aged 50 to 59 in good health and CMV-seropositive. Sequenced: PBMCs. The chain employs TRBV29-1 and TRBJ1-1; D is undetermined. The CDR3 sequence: CSVEGRPNTEAFF. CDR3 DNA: TGCAGCGTGGAGGGCCGGCCGAACACTGAAGCTTTCTTT.